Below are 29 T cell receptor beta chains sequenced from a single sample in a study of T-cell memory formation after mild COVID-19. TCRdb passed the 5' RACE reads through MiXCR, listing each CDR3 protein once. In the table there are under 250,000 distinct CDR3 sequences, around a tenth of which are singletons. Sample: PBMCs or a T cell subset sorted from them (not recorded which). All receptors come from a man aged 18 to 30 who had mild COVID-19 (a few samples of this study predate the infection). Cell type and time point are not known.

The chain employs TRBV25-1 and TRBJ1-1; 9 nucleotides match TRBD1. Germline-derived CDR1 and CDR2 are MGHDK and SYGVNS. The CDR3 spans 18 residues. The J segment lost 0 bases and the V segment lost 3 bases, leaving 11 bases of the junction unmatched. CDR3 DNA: TGTGCCAGCAGTGATAGGGGACAGGGCCACGGGATGAACACTGAAGCTTTCTTT. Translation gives CASSDRGQGHGMNTEAFF.

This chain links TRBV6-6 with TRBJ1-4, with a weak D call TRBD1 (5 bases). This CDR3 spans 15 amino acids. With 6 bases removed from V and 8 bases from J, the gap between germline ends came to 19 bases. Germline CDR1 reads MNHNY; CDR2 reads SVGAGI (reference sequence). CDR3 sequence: CASRGRDLGREKLFF. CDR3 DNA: TGTGCCAGCAGGGGGAGGGACTTAGGCAGGGAAAAACTGTTTTTT.

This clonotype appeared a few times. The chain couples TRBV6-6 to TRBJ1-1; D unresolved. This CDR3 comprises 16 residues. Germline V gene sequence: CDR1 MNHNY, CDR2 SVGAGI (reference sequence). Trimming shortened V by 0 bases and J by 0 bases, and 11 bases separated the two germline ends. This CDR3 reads CASSYSPREMNTEAFF. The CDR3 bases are TGTGCCAGCAGTTACTCGCCACGGGAAATGAACACTGAAGCTTTCTTT.

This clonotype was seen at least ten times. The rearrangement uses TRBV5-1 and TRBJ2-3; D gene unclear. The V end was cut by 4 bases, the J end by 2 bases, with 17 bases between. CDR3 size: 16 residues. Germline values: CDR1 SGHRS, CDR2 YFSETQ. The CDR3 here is CASSLLGAEYTDTQYF. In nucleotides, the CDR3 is TGCGCCAGCAGCCTTCTCGGCGCAGAATACACAGATACGCAGTATTTT.

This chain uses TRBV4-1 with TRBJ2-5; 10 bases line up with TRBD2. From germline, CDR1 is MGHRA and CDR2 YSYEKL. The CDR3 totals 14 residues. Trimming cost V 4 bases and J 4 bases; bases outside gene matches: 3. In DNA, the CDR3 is TGCGCCAGCAGCCCTCGACTAGCGGGAGAGACCCAGTACTTC. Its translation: CASSPRLAGETQYF.

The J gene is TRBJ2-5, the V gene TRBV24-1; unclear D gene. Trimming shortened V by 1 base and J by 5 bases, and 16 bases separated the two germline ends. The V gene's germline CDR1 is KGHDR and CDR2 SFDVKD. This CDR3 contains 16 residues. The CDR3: CATSDFPSPHRETQYF. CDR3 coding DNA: TGTGCCACCAGTGATTTCCCAAGCCCCCATCGGGAGACCCAGTACTTC.

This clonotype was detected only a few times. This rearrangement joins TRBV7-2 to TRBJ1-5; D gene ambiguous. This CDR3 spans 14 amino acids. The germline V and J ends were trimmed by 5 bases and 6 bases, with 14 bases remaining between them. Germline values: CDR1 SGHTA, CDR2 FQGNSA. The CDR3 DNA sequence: TGTGCCAGCAGCCCCGGAGTGATGGGTCAGCCCCAGCATTTT. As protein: CASSPGVMGQPQHF.

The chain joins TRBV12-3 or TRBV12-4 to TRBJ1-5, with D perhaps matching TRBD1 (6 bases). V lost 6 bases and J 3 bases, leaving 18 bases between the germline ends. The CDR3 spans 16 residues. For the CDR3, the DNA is TGTGCCAGCAGCTCGGACAGTCCTACACCCAATCAGCCCCAGCATTTT. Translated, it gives CASSSDSPTPNQPQHF.

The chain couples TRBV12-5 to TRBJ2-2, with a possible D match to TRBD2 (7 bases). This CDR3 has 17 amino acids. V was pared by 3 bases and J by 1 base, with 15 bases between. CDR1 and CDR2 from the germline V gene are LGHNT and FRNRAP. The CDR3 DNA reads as TGTGCTAGTGGTTTCGTGGCGGGGGCCGTGAACACCGGGGAGCTGTTTTTT. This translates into CASGFVAGAVNTGELFF.

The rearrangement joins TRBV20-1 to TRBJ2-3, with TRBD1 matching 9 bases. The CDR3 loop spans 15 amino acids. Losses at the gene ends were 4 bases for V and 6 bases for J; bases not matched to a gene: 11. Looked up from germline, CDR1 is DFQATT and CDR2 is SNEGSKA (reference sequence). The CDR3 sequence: CSAINPQGAWDTQYF. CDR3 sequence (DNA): TGCAGTGCTATTAACCCACAGGGGGCATGGGATACGCAGTATTTT.

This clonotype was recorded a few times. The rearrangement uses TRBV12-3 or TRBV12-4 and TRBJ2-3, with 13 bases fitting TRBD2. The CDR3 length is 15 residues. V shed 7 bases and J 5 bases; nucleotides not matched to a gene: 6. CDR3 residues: CASTRLAGGGDTQYF. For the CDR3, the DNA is TGTGCCAGCACCCGACTAGCGGGGGGTGGAGATACGCAGTATTTT.

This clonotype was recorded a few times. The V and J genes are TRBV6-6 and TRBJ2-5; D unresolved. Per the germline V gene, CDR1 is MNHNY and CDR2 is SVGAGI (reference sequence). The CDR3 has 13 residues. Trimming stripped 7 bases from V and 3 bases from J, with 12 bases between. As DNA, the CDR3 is TGTGCCAGCACCACGAGAGAAGAAGAGACCCAGTACTTC. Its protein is CASTTREEETQYF.

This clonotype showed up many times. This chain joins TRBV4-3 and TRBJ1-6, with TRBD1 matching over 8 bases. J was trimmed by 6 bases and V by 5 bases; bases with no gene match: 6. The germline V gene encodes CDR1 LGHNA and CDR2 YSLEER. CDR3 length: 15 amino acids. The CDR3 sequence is CASSYGQGTNSPLHF. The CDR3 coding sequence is TGCGCCAGCAGCTACGGACAGGGAACTAATTCACCCCTCCACTTT.

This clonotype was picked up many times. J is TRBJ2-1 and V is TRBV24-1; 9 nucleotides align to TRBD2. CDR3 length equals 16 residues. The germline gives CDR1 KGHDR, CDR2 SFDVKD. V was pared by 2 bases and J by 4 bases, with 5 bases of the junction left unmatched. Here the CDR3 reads CATSDSLAGSYNEQFF. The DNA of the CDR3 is TGTGCCACCAGTGATTCCCTAGCGGGGTCTTACAATGAGCAGTTCTTC.

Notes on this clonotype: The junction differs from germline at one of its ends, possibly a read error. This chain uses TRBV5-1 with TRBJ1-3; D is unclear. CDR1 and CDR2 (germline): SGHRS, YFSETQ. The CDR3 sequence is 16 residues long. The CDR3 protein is CASSLDVQVRRNSIYF. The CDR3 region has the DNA TGCGCCAGCAGCTTGGATGTCCAGGTTCGAAGAAACTCCATATATTTT.

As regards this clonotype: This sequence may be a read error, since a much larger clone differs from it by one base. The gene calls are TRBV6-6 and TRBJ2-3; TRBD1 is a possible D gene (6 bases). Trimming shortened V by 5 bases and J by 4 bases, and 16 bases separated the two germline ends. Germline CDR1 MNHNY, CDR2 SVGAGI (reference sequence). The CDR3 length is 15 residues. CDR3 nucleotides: TGTGCCAGCAGTCCTCACCAGGGGAGCGCAGATACGCAGTATTTT. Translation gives CASSPHQGSADTQYF.

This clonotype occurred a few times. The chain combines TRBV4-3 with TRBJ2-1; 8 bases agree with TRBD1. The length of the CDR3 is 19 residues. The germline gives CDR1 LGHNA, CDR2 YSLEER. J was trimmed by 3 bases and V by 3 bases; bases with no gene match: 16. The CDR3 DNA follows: TGCGCCAGCAGCCAGACCGGGCAGGGGGCGAACTACTTCTACAATGAGCAGTTCTTC. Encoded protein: CASSQTGQGANYFYNEQFF.

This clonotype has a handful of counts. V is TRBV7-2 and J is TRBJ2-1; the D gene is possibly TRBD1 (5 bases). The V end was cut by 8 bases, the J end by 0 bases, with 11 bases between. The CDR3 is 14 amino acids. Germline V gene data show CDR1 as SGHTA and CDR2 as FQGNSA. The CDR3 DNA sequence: TGTGCCAGCGGGGCCTCAAGCTCCTACAATGAGCAGTTCTTC. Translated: CASGASSSYNEQFF.

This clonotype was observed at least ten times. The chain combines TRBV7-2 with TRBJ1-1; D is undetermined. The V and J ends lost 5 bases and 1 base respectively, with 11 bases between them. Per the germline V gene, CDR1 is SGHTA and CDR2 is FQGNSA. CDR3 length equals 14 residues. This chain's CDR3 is CASSMDPGNTEAFF. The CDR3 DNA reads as TGTGCCAGCAGCATGGATCCCGGGAACACTGAAGCTTTCTTT.

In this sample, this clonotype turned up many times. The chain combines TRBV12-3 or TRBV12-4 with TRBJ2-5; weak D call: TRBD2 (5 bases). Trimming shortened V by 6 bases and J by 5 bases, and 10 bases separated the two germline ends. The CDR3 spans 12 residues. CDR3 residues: CASRLGGETQYF. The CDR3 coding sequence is TGTGCCAGCAGGCTAGGCGGGGAGACCCAGTACTTC.

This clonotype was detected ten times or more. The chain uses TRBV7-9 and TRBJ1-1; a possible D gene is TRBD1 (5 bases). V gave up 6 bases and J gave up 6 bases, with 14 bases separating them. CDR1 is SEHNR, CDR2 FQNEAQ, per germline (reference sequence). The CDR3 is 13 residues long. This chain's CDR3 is CASRRGAAPEAFF. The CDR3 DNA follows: TGTGCCAGCAGAAGAGGGGCTGCGCCTGAAGCTTTCTTT.

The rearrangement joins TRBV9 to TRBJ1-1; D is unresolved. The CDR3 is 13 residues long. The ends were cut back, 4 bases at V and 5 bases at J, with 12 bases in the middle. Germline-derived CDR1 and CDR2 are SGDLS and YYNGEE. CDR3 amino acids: CASSYNEGTEAFF. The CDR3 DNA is TGTGCCAGCAGCTATAATGAGGGAACTGAAGCTTTCTTT.

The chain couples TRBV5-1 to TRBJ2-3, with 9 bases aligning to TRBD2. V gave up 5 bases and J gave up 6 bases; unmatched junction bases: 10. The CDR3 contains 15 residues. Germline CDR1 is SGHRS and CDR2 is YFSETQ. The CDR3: CASSRVAGDPDTQYF. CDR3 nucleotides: TGCGCCAGCAGTCGAGTAGCGGGGGATCCGGATACGCAGTATTTT.

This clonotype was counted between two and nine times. This chain's CDR3 is CASSHERGYSQPQHF. The CDR3 DNA reads TGCGCCAGCAGCCACGAGCGGGGGTATTCTCAGCCCCAGCATTTT. J is TRBJ1-5 and V is TRBV4-3, with a weak D call TRBD1 (5 bases). Germline V gene sequence: CDR1 LGHNA, CDR2 YSLEER. V shed 3 bases and J shed 6 bases, with 15 bases lying between them. CDR3 length: 15 amino acids.

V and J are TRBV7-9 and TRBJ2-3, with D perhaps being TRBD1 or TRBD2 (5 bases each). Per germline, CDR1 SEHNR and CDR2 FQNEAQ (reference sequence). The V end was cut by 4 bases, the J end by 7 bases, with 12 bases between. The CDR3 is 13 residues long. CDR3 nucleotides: TGTGCCAGCAGCTCCGGGACCCCTTATACGCAGTATTTT. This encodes CASSSGTPYTQYF.

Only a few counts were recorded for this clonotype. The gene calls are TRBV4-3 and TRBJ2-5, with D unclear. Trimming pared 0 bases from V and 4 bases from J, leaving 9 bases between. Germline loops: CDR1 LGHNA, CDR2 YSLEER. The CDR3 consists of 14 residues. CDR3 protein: CASSQDVVAETQYF. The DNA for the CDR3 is TGCGCCAGCAGCCAAGATGTGGTAGCAGAGACCCAGTACTTC.

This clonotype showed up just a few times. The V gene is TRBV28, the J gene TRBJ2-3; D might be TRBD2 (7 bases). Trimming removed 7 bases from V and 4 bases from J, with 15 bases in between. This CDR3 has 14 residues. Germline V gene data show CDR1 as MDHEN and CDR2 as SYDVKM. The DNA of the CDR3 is TGTGCCAGCAACGGGGGGCGGAGGGCAGATACGCAGTATTTT. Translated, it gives CASNGGRRADTQYF.

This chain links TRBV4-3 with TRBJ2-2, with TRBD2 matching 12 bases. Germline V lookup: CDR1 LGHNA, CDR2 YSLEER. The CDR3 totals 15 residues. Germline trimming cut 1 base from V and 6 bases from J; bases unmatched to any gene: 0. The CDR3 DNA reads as TGCGCCAGCAGCCAAGCTAGCGGGGGGGCCGGGGAGCTGTTTTTT. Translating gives CASSQASGGAGELFF.

CDR3 in amino acids: CSVRLAGVYKSQETQYF. For the CDR3, the DNA is TGCAGCGTTCGCCTAGCGGGGGTCTACAAAAGTCAAGAGACCCAGTACTTC. V and J are TRBV29-1 and TRBJ2-5; TRBD2 aligns across 10 bases. The CDR3 is made up of 17 amino acids. Germline values: CDR1 SQVTM, CDR2 ANQGSEA. The V segment lost 5 bases and the J segment 2 bases; nucleotides outside the gene matches: 14.